Below, one TCR beta chain is given with its context. The data stem from a study of blood T cell repertoires in COVID-19. Assay: immunoSEQ multiplex PCR; the TCRdb copy retains only in-frame clones and omits some. Of about 200,000 clones in the sample, about nine tenths were seen once. Germline V CDR1 and CDR2: MGHRA, YSYEKL. Deletions cut 0 bases from V and 3 bases from J, with 11 bases between. CDR3 length: 15 residues. The chain joins TRBV4-1 to TRBJ2-5; a weak D match, TRBD2 (6 bases). The clonotype was recovered from a man younger than 35 with active or convalescent COVID-19. The sequencing input was peripheral blood. CDR3: CASSQEGGGEETQYF. Here the CDR3 DNA reads TGCGCCAGCAGCCAAGAGGGCGGCGGGGAAGAGACCCAGTACTTC.